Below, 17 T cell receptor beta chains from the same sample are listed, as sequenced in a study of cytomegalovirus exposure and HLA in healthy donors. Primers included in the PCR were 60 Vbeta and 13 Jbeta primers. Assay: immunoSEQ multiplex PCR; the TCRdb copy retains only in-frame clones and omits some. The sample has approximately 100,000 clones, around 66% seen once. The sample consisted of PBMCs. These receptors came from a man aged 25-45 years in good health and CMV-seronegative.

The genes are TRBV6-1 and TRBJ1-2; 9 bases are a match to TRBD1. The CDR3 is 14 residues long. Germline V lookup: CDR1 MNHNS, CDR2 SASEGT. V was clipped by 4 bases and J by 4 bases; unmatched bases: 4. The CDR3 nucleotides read TGTGCCAGCAGTGGCCCGGGACAGGGCTATGGCTACACCTTC. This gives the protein CASSGPGQGYGYTF.

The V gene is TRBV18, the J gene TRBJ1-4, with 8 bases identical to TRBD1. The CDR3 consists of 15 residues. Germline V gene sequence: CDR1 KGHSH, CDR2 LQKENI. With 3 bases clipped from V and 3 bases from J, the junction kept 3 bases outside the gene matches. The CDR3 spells CASSPQGAANEKLFF. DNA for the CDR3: TGTGCCAGCTCACCCCAGGGGGCGGCTAATGAAAAACTGTTTTTT.

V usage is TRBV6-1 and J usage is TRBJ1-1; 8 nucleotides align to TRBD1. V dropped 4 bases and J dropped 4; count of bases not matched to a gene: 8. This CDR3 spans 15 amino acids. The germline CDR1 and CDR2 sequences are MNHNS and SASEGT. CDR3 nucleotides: TGTGCCAGCAGTGTTGACGGACAGGGAGTCACTGAAGCTTTCTTT. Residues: CASSVDGQGVTEAFF.

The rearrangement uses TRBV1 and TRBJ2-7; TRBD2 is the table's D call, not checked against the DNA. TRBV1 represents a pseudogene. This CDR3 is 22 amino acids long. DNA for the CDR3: TGCACCAGCAGCCGTCAACGTATCGGCGGACTAGCGGGAGATTTGGCCTCCTACGAGCAGTACTTC. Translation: CTSSRQRIGGLAGDLASYEQYF.

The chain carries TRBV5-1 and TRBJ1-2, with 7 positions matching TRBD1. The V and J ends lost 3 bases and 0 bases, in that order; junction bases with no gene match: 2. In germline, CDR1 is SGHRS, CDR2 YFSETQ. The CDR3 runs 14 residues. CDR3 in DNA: TGCGCCAGCAGCTCGGGACAGACTAACTATGGCTACACCTTC. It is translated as CASSSGQTNYGYTF.

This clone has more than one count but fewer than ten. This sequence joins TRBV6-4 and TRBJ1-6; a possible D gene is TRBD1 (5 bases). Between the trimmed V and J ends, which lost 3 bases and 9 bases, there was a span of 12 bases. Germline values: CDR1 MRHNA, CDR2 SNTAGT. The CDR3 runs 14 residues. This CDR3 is CASSEQGAISPLHF. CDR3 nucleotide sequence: TGTGCCAGCAGTGAGCAGGGCGCGATTTCACCCCTCCACTTT.

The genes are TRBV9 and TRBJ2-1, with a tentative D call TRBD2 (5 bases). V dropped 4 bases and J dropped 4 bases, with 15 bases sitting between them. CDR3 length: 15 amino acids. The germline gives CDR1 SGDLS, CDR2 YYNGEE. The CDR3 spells CASSPSGSVYNEQFF. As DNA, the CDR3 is TGTGCCAGCAGCCCAAGTGGGAGTGTGTACAATGAGCAGTTCTTC. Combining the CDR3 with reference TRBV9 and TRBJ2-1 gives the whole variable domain DSGVTQTPKHLITATGQRVTLRCSPRSGDLSVYWYQQSLDQGLQFLIQYYNGEERAKGNILERFSAQQFPDLHSELNLSSLELGDSALYFCASSPSGSVYNEQFFGPGTRLTVL.

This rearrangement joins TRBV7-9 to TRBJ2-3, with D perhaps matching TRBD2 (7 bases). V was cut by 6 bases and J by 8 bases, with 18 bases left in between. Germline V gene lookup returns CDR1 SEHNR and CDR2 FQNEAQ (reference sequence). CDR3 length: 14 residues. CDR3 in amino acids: CASSRGGAPGTQYF. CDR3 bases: TGTGCCAGCAGTAGGGGGGGGGCGCCGGGTACGCAGTATTTT.

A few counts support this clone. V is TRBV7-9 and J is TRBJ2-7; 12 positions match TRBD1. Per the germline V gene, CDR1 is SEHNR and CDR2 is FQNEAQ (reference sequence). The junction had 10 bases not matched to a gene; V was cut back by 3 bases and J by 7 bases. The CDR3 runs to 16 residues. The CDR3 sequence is CASSFLPGQGAREQYF. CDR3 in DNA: TGTGCCAGCAGCTTTCTACCGGGACAGGGGGCGCGGGAGCAGTACTTC.

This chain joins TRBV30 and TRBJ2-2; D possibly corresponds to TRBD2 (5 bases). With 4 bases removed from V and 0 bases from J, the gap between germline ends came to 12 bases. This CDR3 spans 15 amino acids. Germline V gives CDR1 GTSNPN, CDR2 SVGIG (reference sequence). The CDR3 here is CAWIFPGTNTGELFF. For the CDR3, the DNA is TGTGCCTGGATATTTCCGGGAACGAACACCGGGGAGCTGTTTTTT.

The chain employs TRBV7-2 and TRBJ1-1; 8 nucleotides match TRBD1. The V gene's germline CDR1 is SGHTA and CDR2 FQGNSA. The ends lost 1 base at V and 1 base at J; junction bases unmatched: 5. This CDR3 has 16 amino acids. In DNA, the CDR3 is TGTGCCAGCAGCTTAGGTCAGGGGGCCTGGAACACTGAAGCTTTCTTT. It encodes CASSLGQGAWNTEAFF.

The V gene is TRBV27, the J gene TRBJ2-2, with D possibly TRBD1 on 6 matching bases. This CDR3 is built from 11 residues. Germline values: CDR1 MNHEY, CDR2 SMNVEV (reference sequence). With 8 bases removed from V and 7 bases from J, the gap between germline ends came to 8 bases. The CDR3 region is CASGGSGELFF. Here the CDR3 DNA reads TGTGCCAGCGGGGGCAGCGGGGAGCTGTTTTTT.

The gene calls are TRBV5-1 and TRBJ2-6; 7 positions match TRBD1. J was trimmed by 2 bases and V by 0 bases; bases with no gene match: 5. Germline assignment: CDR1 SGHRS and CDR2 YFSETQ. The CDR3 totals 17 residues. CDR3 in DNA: TGCGCCAGCAGCTTGGGACAGGGAACACCTGGGGCCAACGTCCTGACTTTC. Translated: CASSLGQGTPGANVLTF.

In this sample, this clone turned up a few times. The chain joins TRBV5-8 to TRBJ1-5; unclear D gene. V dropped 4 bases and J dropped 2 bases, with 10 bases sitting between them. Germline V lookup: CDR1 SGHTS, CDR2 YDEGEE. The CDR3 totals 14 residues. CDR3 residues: CASSPWGGNQPQHF. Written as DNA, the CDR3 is TGTGCCAGCAGCCCCTGGGGAGGCAATCAGCCCCAGCATTTT.

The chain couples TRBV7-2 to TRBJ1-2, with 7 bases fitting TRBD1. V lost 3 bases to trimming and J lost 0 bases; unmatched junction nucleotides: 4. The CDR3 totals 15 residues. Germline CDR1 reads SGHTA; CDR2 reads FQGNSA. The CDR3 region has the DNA TGTGCCAGCAGCTTGTCCCAGGGGGCTAACTATGGCTACACCTTC. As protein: CASSLSQGANYGYTF.

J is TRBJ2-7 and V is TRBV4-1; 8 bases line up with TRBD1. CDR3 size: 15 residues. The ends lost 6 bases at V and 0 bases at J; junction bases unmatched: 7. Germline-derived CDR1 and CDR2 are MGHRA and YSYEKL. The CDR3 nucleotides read TGCGCCAGCAGTCCTGGACAGGGTGGCTCCTACGAGCAGTACTTC. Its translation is CASSPGQGGSYEQYF.

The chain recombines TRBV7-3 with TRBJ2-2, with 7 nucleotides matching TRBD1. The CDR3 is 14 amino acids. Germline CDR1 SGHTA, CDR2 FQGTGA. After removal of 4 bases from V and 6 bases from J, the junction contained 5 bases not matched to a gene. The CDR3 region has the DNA TGTGCCAGCAGCTCCACAGGGGACGCCGGGGAGCTGTTTTTT. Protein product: CASSSTGDAGELFF.